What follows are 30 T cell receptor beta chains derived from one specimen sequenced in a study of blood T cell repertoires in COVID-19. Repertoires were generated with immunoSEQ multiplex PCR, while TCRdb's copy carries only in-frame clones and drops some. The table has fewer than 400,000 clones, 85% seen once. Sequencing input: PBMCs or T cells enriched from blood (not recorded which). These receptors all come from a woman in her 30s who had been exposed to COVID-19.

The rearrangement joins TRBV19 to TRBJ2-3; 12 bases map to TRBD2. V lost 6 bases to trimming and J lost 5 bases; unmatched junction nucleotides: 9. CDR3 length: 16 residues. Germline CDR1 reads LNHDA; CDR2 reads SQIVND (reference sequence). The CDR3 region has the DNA TGTGCCAGTAGGCCTTTCACTAGCGGGGGGAAAGATACGCAGTATTTT. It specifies CASRPFTSGGKDTQYF.

The CDR3 nucleotides are TGTGCCAGCAGTGAAGATTCGCCTAGCGGGGCCCAGGAGCAGTACTTC. It encodes CASSEDSPSGAQEQYF. The V and J genes are TRBV6-1 and TRBJ2-7; 9 positions match TRBD2. CDR1 and CDR2 from the germline V gene are MNHNS and SASEGT. V shed 1 base, J shed 7 bases, and the junction held 11 bases outside the gene matches. The CDR3 extends over 16 amino acids.

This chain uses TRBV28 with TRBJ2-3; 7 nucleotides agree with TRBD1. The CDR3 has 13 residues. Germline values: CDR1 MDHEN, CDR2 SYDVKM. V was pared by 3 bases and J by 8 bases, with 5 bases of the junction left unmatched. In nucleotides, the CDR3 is TGTGCCAGCAGTTTTAGGGGGCCGGGTACGCAGTATTTT. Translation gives CASSFRGPGTQYF.

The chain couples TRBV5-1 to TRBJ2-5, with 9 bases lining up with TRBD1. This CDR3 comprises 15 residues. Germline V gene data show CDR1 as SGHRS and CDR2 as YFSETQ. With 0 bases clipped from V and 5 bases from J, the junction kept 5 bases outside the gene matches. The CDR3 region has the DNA TGCGCCAGCAGCTTGGCGGACAGGGGTCGGGAGACCCAGTACTTC. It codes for CASSLADRGRETQYF.

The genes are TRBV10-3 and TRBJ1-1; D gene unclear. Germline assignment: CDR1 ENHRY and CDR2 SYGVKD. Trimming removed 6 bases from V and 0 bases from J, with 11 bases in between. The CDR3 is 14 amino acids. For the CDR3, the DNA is TGTGCCATCAGAATTGACACGTTGAACACTGAAGCTTTCTTT. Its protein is CAIRIDTLNTEAFF.

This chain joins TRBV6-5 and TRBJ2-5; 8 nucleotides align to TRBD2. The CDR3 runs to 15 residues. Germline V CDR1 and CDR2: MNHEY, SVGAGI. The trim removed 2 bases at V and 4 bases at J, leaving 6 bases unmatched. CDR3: CASSYNGGVRETQYF. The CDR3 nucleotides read TGTGCCAGCAGTTACAACGGGGGGGTTCGAGAGACCCAGTACTTC.

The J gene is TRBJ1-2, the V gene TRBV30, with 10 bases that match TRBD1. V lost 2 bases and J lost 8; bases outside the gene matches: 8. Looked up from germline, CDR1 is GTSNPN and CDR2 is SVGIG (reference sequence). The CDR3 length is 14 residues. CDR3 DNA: TGTGCCTGGAGTACGGGACAGGGGATCTGGGGCTACACCTTC. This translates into CAWSTGQGIWGYTF.

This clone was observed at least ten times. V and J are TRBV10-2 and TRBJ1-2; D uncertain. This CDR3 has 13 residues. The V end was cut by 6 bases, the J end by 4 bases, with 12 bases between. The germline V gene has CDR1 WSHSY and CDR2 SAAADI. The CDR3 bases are TGCGCCAGCAGGCCTCAGCGCATCTATGGCTACACCTTC. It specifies CASRPQRIYGYTF.

The CDR3 bases are TGTGCCAGCAGCTTGGCAGGTTACTCCTACGAGCAGTACTTC. It translates to CASSLAGYSYEQYF. The chain employs TRBV27 and TRBJ2-7; D remains unclear. The V and J ends lost 6 bases and 0 bases respectively, with 12 bases between them. Germline V gene sequence: CDR1 MNHEY, CDR2 SMNVEV (reference sequence). This CDR3 is built from 14 residues.

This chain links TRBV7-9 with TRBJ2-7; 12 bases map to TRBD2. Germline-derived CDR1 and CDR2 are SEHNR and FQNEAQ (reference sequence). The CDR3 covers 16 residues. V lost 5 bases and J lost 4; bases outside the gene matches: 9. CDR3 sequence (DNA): TGTGCCAGCAGCCCAGATCTAGCGGGGGGGCTGTACGAGCAGTACTTC. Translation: CASSPDLAGGLYEQYF.

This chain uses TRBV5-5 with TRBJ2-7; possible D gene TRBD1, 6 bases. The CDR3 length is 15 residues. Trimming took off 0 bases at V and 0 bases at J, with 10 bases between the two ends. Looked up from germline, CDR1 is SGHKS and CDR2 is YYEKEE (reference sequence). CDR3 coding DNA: TGTGCCAGCAGCTTGGGACAGGATAGCTCCTACGAGCAGTACTTC. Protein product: CASSLGQDSSYEQYF.

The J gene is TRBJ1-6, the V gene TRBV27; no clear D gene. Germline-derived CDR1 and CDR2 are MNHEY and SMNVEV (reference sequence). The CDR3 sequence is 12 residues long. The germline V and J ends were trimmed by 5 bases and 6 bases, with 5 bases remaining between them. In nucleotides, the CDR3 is TGTGCCAGCAGTGACTTTAATTCACCCCTCCACTTT. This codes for CASSDFNSPLHF.

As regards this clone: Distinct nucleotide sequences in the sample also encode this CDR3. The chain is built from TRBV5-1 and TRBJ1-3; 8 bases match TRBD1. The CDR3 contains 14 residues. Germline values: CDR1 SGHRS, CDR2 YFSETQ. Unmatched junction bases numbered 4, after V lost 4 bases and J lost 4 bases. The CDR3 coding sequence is TGCGCCAGCAGCCCCGGACAGGGAGGAAACACCATATATTTT. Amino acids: CASSPGQGGNTIYF. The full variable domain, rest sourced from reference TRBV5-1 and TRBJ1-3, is KAGVTQTPRYLIKTRGQQVTLSCSPISGHRSVSWYQQTPGQGLQFLFEYFSETQRNKGNFPGRFSGRQFSNSRSEMNVSTLELGDSALYLCASSPGQGGNTIYFGEGSWLTVV.

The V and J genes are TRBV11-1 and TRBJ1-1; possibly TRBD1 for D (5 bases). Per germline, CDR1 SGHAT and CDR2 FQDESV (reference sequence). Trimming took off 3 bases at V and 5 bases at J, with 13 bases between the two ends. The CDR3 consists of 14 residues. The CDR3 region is CASSFEKGWTEAFF. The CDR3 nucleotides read TGTGCCAGCAGCTTCGAGAAGGGGTGGACTGAAGCTTTCTTT.

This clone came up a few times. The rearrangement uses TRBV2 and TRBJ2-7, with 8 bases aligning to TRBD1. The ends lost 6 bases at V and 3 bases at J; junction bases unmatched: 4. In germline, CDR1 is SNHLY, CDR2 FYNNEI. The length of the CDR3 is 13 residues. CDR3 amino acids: CASSVGQGYEQYF. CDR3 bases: TGTGCCAGCAGCGTAGGACAGGGCTACGAGCAGTACTTC.

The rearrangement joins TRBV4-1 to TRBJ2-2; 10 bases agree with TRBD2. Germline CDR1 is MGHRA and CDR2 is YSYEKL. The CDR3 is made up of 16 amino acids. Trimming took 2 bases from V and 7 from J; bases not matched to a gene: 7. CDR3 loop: CASSQLAGVMVGELFF. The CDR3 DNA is TGCGCCAGCAGCCAACTAGCGGGAGTAATGGTCGGGGAGCTGTTTTTT.

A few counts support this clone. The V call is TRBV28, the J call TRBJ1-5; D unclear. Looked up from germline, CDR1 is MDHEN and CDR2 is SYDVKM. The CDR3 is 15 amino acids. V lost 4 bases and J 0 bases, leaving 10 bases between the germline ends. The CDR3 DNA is TGTGCCAGCAGTTATGGGCAGGCTAGCAATCAGCCCCAGCATTTT. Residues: CASSYGQASNQPQHF.

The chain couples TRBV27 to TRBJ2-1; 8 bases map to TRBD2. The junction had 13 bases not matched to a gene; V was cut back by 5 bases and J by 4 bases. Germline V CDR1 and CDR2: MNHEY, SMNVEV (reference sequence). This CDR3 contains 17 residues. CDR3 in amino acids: CASSPMGTSGIYNEQFF. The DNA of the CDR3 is TGTGCCAGCAGTCCTATGGGTACTAGCGGAATTTACAATGAGCAGTTCTTC.

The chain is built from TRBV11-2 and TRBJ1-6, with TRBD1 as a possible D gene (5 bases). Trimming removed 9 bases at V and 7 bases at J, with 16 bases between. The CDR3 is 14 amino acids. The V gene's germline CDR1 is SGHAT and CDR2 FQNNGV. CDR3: CASTIRGRNSPLHF. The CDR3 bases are TGTGCCAGTACGATAAGGGGTCGGAATTCACCCCTCCACTTT. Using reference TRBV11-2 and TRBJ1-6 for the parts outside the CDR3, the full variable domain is EAGVAQSPRYKIIEKRQSVAFWCNPISGHATLYWYQQILGQGPKLLIQFQNNGVVDDSQLPKDRFSAERLKGVDSTLKIQPAKLEDSAVYLCASTIRGRNSPLHFGNGTRLTVT.

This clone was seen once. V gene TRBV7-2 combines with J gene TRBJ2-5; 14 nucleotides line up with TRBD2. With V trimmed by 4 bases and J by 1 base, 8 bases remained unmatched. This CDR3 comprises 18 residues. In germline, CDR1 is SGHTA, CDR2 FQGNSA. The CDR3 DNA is TGTGCCAGCAGCTCAACCCGACTAGCGGGGGGGGGCCAAGAGACCCAGTACTTC. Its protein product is CASSSTRLAGGGQETQYF.

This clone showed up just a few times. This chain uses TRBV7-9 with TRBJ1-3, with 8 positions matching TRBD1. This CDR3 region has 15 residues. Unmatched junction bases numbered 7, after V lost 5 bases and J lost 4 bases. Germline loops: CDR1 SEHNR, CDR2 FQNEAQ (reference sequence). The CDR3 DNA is TGTGCCAGCAGCACCTCGACAGGGGTAGGAAACACCATATATTTT. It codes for CASSTSTGVGNTIYF.

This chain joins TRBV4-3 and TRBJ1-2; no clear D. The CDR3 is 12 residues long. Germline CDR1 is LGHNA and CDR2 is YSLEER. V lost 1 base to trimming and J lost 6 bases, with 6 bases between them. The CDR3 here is CASSQGRDGYTF. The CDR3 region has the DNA TGCGCCAGCAGCCAAGGCCGAGATGGCTACACCTTC.

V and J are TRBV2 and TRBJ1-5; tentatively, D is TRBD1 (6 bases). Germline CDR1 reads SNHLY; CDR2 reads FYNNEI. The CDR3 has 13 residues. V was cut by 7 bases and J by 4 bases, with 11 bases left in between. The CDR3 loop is CASIRDTNQPQHF. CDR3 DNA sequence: TGTGCCAGCATTCGGGACACGAATCAGCCCCAGCATTTT.

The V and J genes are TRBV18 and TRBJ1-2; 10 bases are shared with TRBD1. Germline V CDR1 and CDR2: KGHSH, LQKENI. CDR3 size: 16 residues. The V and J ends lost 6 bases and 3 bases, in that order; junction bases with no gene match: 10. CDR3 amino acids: CASSLTPTGGDYGYTF. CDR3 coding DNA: TGTGCCAGCTCCCTGACTCCGACAGGGGGCGACTATGGCTACACCTTC.

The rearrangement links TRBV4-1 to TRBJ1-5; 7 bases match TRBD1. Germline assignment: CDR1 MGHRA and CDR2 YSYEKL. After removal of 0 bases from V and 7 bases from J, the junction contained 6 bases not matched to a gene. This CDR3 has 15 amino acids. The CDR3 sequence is CASSQEVQGGQPQHF. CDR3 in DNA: TGCGCCAGCAGCCAAGAAGTGCAAGGGGGCCAGCCCCAGCATTTT.

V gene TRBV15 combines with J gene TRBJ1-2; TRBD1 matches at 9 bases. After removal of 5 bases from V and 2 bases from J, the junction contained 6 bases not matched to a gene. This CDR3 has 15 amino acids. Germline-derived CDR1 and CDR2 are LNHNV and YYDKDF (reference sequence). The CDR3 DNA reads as TGTGCCACCAGCGTTACCGGGACAGGGAACTATGGCTACACCTTC. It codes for CATSVTGTGNYGYTF.

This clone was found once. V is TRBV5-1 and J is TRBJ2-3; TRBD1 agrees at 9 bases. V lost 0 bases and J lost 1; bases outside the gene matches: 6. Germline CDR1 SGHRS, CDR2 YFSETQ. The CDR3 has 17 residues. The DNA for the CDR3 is TGCGCCAGCAGCTTGGCCACAGGGGGCCAGGGCACAGATACGCAGTATTTT. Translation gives CASSLATGGQGTDTQYF.

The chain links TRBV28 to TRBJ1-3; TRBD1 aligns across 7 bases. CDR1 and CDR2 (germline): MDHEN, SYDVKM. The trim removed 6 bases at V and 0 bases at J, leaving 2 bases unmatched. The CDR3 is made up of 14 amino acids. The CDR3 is CASSRGISGNTIYF. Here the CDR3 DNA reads TGTGCCAGCAGCAGGGGGATCTCTGGAAACACCATATATTTT.

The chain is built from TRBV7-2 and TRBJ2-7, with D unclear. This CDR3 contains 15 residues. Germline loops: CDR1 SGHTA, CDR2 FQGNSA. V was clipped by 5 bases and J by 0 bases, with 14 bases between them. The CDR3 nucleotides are TGTGCCAGCAGCACACGACTCGACCCCTCCTACGAGCAGTACTTC. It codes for CASSTRLDPSYEQYF. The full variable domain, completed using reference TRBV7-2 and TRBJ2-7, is GAGVSQSPSNKVTEKGKDVELRCDPISGHTALYWYRQSLGQGLEFLIYFQGNSAPDKSGLPSDRFSAERTGGSVSTLTIQRTQQEDSAVYLCASSTRLDPSYEQYFGPGTRLTVT.

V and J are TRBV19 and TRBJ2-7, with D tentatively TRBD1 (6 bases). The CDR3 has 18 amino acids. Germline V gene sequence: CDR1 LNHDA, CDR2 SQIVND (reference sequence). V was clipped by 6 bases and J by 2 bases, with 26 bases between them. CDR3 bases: TGTGCCAGTAGCCAAAGATGGGGAGACGACAGGAGACCCTACGAGCAGTACTTC. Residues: CASSQRWGDDRRPYEQYF.